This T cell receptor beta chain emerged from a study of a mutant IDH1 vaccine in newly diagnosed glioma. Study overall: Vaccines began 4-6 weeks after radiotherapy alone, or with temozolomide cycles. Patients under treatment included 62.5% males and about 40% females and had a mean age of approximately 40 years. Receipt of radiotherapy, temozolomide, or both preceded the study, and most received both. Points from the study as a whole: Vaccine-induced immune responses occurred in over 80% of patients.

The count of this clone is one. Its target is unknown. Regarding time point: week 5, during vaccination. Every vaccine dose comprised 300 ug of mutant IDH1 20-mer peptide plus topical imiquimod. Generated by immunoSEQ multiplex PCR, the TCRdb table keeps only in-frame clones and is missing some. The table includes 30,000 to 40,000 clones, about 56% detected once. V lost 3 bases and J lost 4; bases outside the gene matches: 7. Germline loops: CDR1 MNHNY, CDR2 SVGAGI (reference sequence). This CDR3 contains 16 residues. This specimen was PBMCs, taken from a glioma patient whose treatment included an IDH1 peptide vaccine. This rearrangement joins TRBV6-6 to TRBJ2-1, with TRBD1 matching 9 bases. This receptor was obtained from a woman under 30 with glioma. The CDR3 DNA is TGTGCCAGCAGTTATGGGGGACAGGGAAATTACAATGAGCAGTTCTTC. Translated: CASSYGGQGNYNEQFF.